This T cell receptor beta chain appears in the sequencing data of a study of blood T cell repertoires in COVID-19. V was shortened by 6 bases and J by 0 bases, with 8 bases between the two germline ends. The CDR3 contains 13 residues. CDR1 is SGHTA and CDR2 is FQGTGA in the germline V gene. Produced via immunoSEQ multiplex PCR; TCRdb's table is partial and in-frame only. The data contain about 150,000 clones, 70% to 85% of them singletons. This chain uses TRBV7-3 with TRBJ1-1; TRBD1 is a possible D gene (5 bases). The specimen was peripheral blood. This sequence originates from a woman older than 75 with acute or convalescent COVID-19. Here the CDR3 DNA reads TGTGCCAGCAGACAACAGGTGAACACTGAAGCTTTCTTT. It codes for CASRQQVNTEAFF.